What follows describes a single T cell receptor (beta chain). Its antigen is as yet unknown. The entry originates in a study of T cells in Graves' hyperthyroidism and ophthalmopathy. The overall study: Initial diagnosis, before any treatment, was when peripheral blood was collected.

Study results and limitations: A 13 V-J model separated ophthalmopathy from stable hyperthyroidism.

Germline V gives CDR1 SEHNR, CDR2 FQNEAQ (reference sequence). The CDR3 covers 14 residues. The V and J ends lost 5 bases and 7 bases, in that order; junction bases with no gene match: 4. Diagnosing involved the use of clinical symptoms, serum thyroxine and TRAb, thyroid ultrasound and orbital computed tomography. Amplified TCR beta CDR3 regions derived from RNA transcripts. Carried out on the TCR CDR3, a first-round RT-PCR used the HTBI primer set. TCRdb redid the calling of the multiplex PCR reads with MiXCR, one entry per CDR3 protein. The sample has 300,000 to 400,000 distinct CDR3 sequences, about 18% seen once.

The origin of this receptor is a young man with Graves' ophthalmopathy. Material: blood. The chain employs TRBV7-9 and TRBJ1-6, with TRBD1 matching 8 bases. This CDR3 reads CASSRTGQNSPLHF. CDR3 coding DNA: TGTGCCAGCAGCCGGACAGGGCAAAATTCACCCCTCCACTTT. Full variable domain (missing parts from reference TRBV7-9 and TRBJ1-6): DTGVSQNPRHKITKRGQNVTFRCDPISEHNRLYWYRQTLGQGPEFLTYFQNEAQLEKSRLLSDRFSAERPKGSFSTLEIQRTEQGDSAMYLCASSRTGQNSPLHFGNGTRLTVT.